One and the same sample provided the 8 T cell receptor beta chains below, sequenced in a study of T cell changes during pregnancy in multiple sclerosis. Libraries were prepared by immunoSEQ multiplex PCR; TCRdb keeps only in-frame clonotypes and omits some of them. The table has tens of thousands of clones, roughly 96% seen once. Sequencing was performed on peripheral blood, taken in the second trimester of pregnancy. Every receptor here comes from a female donor with multiple sclerosis, enrolled in a pregnancy study.

The V gene is TRBV5-4, the J gene TRBJ2-6; D uncertain. Trimming took 9 bases from V and 0 from J, leaving 7 bases between them. In germline, CDR1 is SGHNT, CDR2 YYREEE (reference sequence). The CDR3 has 13 amino acids. The CDR3 spells CATGFSGANVLTF. CDR3 DNA sequence: TGTGCCACAGGATTCTCTGGGGCCAACGTCCTGACTTTC.

This clone appeared a single time. The chain is built from TRBV6-6 and TRBJ2-7, with TRBD2 identical over 7 bases. This CDR3 is built from 13 residues. Germline CDR1 and CDR2: MNHNY and SVGAGI (reference sequence). The V gene end was trimmed by 6 bases and the J gene end by 2 bases; junction bases not matched to a gene: 4. CDR3 residues: CASSSRGAYEQYF. The CDR3 nucleotides are TGTGCCAGCAGCAGTCGGGGGGCCTACGAGCAGTACTTC.

This sequence joins TRBV4-1 and TRBJ2-1; 9 bases line up with TRBD2. In germline, CDR1 is MGHRA, CDR2 YSYEKL. CDR3 size: 15 residues. V dropped 4 bases and J dropped 0; count of bases not matched to a gene: 1. DNA of the CDR3: TGCGCCAGCAGCCTTAGCGGGAGCTCCTACAATGAGCAGTTCTTC. This codes for CASSLSGSSYNEQFF.

The gene calls are TRBV30 and TRBJ1-5; D call uncertain. CDR3 length: 13 amino acids. Germline-derived CDR1 and CDR2 are GTSNPN and SVGIG (reference sequence). V gave up 1 base and J gave up 2 bases, with 6 bases separating them. The CDR3 DNA reads TGTGCCTGGAGTGCGGGTGGCAATCAGCCCCAGCATTTT. This sequence encodes CAWSAGGNQPQHF.

The rearrangement links TRBV18 to TRBJ2-3; perhaps TRBD2 as D (5 bases). CDR1 and CDR2 from the germline V gene are KGHSH and LQKENI. The CDR3 is 14 amino acids. V was pared by 6 bases and J by 1 base, with 11 bases between. CDR3 in amino acids: CASSKRTRTDTQYF. Written as DNA, the CDR3 is TGTGCCAGCTCGAAGAGGACTCGCACAGATACGCAGTATTTT.

This clone appeared a single time. CDR3 amino acids: CASSPSGGAGSYEQYF. The CDR3 nucleotides read TGTGCCAGCAGCCCCTCGGGGGGGGCCGGCTCCTACGAGCAGTACTTC. V and J are TRBV7-9 and TRBJ2-7; TRBD2 aligns across 8 bases. This CDR3 has 16 amino acids. J was trimmed by 0 bases and V by 5 bases; bases with no gene match: 9. CDR1 SEHNR and CDR2 FQNEAQ come from the germline V gene (reference sequence).

V and J are TRBV5-1 and TRBJ1-3, with no clear D. V lost 2 bases and J lost 1, with 13 bases in between. Germline V lookup: CDR1 SGHRS, CDR2 YFSETQ. This CDR3 contains 16 residues. DNA of the CDR3: TGCGCCAGCAGCTTCGGCCGGAGTTTATCTGGAAACACCATATATTTT. This gives the protein CASSFGRSLSGNTIYF.

J is TRBJ1-4 and V is TRBV30, with TRBD1 as a possible D gene (6 bases). The CDR3 has 16 amino acids. V was pared by 3 bases and J by 0 bases, with 14 bases between. Germline V CDR1 and CDR2: GTSNPN, SVGIG (reference sequence). The CDR3 DNA sequence: TGTGCCTGGAGAGCAGGGAGGGGGGCAACTAATGAAAAACTGTTTTTT. Translated: CAWRAGRGATNEKLFF.